This TCR beta chain was profiled in a study of blood T cell repertoires in COVID-19. Study overall: Spain, Italy and the United States supplied samples that represented acute and convalescent COVID-19.

Only in-frame clones appear in the TCRdb table, and some are missing; sequencing was by immunoSEQ multiplex PCR. The repertoire includes 430,000 or so clones, around 87% of them detected once, and roughly 1.9% sits in the top ten. What the recovered Cohort 3 donors had was two negative PCRs, clearance, or symptom resolution. There are 15 residues in the CDR3. CDR1 and CDR2 (germline): SGHAT, FQNNGV. The junction had 4 bases not matched to a gene; V was cut back by 2 bases and J by 5 bases. This sequence joins TRBV11-2 and TRBJ1-4; 8 bases are shared with TRBD1. Sample: PBMCs or T cells enriched from blood (not recorded which). The source is a woman aged 40 to 50 who had recovered from COVID-19. The CDR3 DNA is TGTGCCAGCAGCTTATCCGGGACAGGCAATGAAAAACTGTTTTTT. Its translation: CASSLSGTGNEKLFF.